The 12 T cell receptor beta chains below all came from one sample that was sequenced in a study of multiple sclerosis patients with progressive multifocal leukoencephalopathy. Described time point: before natalizumab initiation. Profiling relied on immunoSEQ multiplex PCR, and the TCRdb table lists in-frame clones only, not all of them. The sample lists roughly 31,000 clones, about 91% occurring once. The source material was PBMCs. Receptor source: a human donor with multiple sclerosis.

V gene TRBV6-5 combines with J gene TRBJ2-1, with TRBD2 matching 7 bases. The germline CDR1 and CDR2 sequences are MNHEY and SVGAGI. This CDR3 contains 15 residues. After removal of 0 bases from V and 5 bases from J, the junction contained 4 bases not matched to a gene. The CDR3, as DNA: TGTGCCAGCAGTTACTCGCTAGCGGCACACAATGAGCAGTTCTTC. Encoded protein: CASSYSLAAHNEQFF.

For the CDR3, the DNA is TGTGCCAGCAGCTTAGGAGCCGGGACAGCATACGAGCAGTACTTC. This gives the protein CASSLGAGTAYEQYF. The chain has TRBV7-2 and TRBJ2-7, with 7 nucleotides matching TRBD1. The CDR3 spans 15 residues. With V trimmed by 1 base and J by 4 bases, 7 bases remained unmatched. Germline loops: CDR1 SGHTA, CDR2 FQGNSA.

The V call is TRBV2, the J call TRBJ1-1; tentatively, D is TRBD1 (5 bases). The ends were cut back, 7 bases at V and 5 bases at J, with 17 bases in the middle. The CDR3 loop spans 14 amino acids. In germline, CDR1 is SNHLY, CDR2 FYNNEI. The CDR3 bases are TGTGCCAGCAAACGGGGCATATCCCTGACTGAAGCTTTCTTT. It codes for CASKRGISLTEAFF.

The J gene is TRBJ1-2, the V gene TRBV7-6, with D perhaps matching TRBD1 (5 bases). This CDR3 comprises 15 residues. Germline V gene sequence: CDR1 SGHVS, CDR2 FNYEAQ. V was cut by 0 bases and J by 4 bases, with 12 bases left in between. The CDR3 loop is CASSLARDSSYGYTF. In DNA, the CDR3 is TGTGCCAGCAGCTTAGCGCGAGACAGTTCCTATGGCTACACCTTC.

CDR3 nucleotide sequence: TGCGCCAGCAGCTTGGGGACTAGATCTCACGAGCAGTACTTC. Encoded protein: CASSLGTRSHEQYF. The V gene is TRBV5-1, the J gene TRBJ2-7, with 7 bases that match TRBD2. The V and J ends lost 0 bases and 5 bases, in that order; junction bases with no gene match: 5. Germline V gene sequence: CDR1 SGHRS, CDR2 YFSETQ. This CDR3 has 14 residues.

This chain connects TRBV28 to TRBJ1-1, with 7 bases matching TRBD1. CDR1 is MDHEN and CDR2 is SYDVKM in the germline V gene. This CDR3 contains 14 residues. The J segment lost 2 bases and the V segment lost 5 bases, leaving 5 bases of the junction unmatched. The CDR3 here is CASSERQGNTEAFF. The DNA of the CDR3 is TGTGCCAGCAGTGAAAGACAGGGCAACACTGAAGCTTTCTTT.

The rearrangement links TRBV7-8 to TRBJ2-2; D remains ambiguous. CDR3 length: 11 residues. Germline values: CDR1 SGHVS, CDR2 FQNEAQ. With 5 bases removed from V and 7 bases from J, the gap between germline ends came to 5 bases. The CDR3 here is CASSRLGELFF. CDR3 DNA sequence: TGTGCCAGCAGCCGCCTCGGGGAGCTGTTTTTT.

The V call is TRBV27, the J call TRBJ2-1, with 14 bases matching TRBD2. Germline V gene data show CDR1 as MNHEY and CDR2 as SMNVEV (reference sequence). The CDR3 runs 16 residues. The junction had 4 bases not matched to a gene; V was cut back by 5 bases and J by 4 bases. The CDR3 loop reads CASSHGTSGGYNEQFF. Written as DNA, the CDR3 is TGTGCCAGCAGTCACGGGACTAGCGGGGGATACAATGAGCAGTTCTTC.

The J gene is TRBJ1-3, the V gene TRBV4-2, with D possibly matching TRBD1 (5 bases). From germline, CDR1 is LGHNA and CDR2 YNFKEQ. This CDR3 is built from 19 residues. The V end lost 2 bases, the J end lost 6 bases, and 26 bases lay between the germline ends. The CDR3 sequence is CASSQRPGHLLAEVNTIYF. The CDR3 DNA reads TGTGCCAGCAGCCAAAGACCCGGACACTTATTAGCCGAGGTAAACACCATATATTTT.

The chain has TRBV10-3 and TRBJ2-1; 9 nucleotides match TRBD2. With V trimmed by 2 bases and J by 3 bases, 2 bases remained unmatched. Germline lookup yields CDR1 ENHRY and CDR2 SYGVKD. There are 15 residues in the CDR3. This CDR3 is CAISEKREVYNEQFF. In DNA, the CDR3 is TGTGCCATCAGTGAGAAGCGGGAGGTCTACAATGAGCAGTTCTTC.

This chain joins TRBV5-1 and TRBJ1-3; the D is unclear. Trimming took 4 bases from V and 0 from J, leaving 8 bases between them. This CDR3 spans 14 amino acids. Looked up from germline, CDR1 is SGHRS and CDR2 is YFSETQ. CDR3 sequence reads: CASSPDGSGNTIYF. In nucleotides, the CDR3 is TGCGCCAGCAGCCCCGACGGCTCTGGAAACACCATATATTTT.

This clone has a single count. The gene calls are TRBV7-2 and TRBJ1-1; D ambiguous. V was pared by 5 bases and J by 3 bases, with 16 bases between. The germline V gene encodes CDR1 SGHTA and CDR2 FQGNSA. The CDR3 runs 15 residues. The CDR3 region has the DNA TGTGCCAGCAGCCCCAGCGGGGATGGTTACACTGAAGCTTTCTTT. Residues: CASSPSGDGYTEAFF.